This T cell receptor beta chain was documented in a study of shared T cell receptors in the human thymus. Germline CDR1 SGHDN, CDR2 FVKESK. This CDR3 is built from 14 residues. Between the trimmed V and J ends, which lost 3 bases and 0 bases, there was a span of 9 bases. A single count supports this clone. The data were produced by immunoSEQ multiplex PCR, yet TCRdb's version contains in-frame clones alone and is incomplete. The sample has some 700,000 clones; 80% to 90% are singletons. These data were also filed under a second study, of human thymus T cells. From that study: Each of the donors was a healthy Finnish infant who was undergoing open corrective cardiac surgery for congenital heart defects. Thymus specimens were resections from corrective heart surgery. A high degree of thymic repertoire overlap among unrelated individuals was reported in related research.

This clonotype was obtained from a girl less than two years old with a congenital heart defect. The chain uses TRBV14 and TRBJ2-7, with D possibly being TRBD2 (5 bases). Sequencing was carried out using thymocytes. The CDR3 region has the DNA TGTGCCAGCAGCCAGGGAGAAGACTCCTACGAGCAGTACTTC. This encodes CASSQGEDSYEQYF.